This T cell receptor beta chain was documented in a study of blood T cell repertoires in COVID-19. Study-level background: Some COVID-19 samples were acute and others convalescent; all came from the United States, Italy and Spain. Sources were T cells, B-cell-depleted T cells, or PBMCs; the material itself was cDNA or gDNA.

How the authors handled the data: Nucleated cell number was recorded as an estimate derived from reference gene primer amplification. TCRdb keeps only in-frame clones here, not all; method: immunoSEQ multiplex PCR. V, J and clone size are taken as reported in that table, and D and trimming were inferred from the DNA itself. The repertoire includes 250,000 or so clones, around 86% of them detected once, and approximately 1.6% sits in the top ten. This CDR3 has 15 residues. Germline V gives CDR1 SGHTA, CDR2 FQGNSA. The V end lost 0 bases, the J end lost 2 bases, and 10 bases lay between the germline ends.

The receptor was isolated from a woman between 40 and 50 years old who had recovered from COVID-19. The sample consisted of peripheral blood. The chain links TRBV7-2 to TRBJ1-2; D is unresolved. The CDR3 DNA reads as TGTGCCAGCAGCTTAGCGGGCGTGACGAACTATGGCTACACCTTC. Protein sequence: CASSLAGVTNYGYTF.